Shown below are 32 T cell receptor beta chains from a single sample sequenced in a study of molecular identifiers for immune sequencing clone quantification. TCRdb redid the calling of the PCR reads with MiXCR, one entry per CDR3 protein. The repertoire holds a few hundred thousand distinct CDR3 sequences, with about a fifth as singletons. The material sequenced was naive CD8+ T cells from blood, with Jurkat cell RNA spiked in. The subset: FACS-sorted CD8+CD4-CCR7+CD45RA+ naive T cells. The source of these receptors is a human donor in good health. Some libraries in this study had Jurkat cell RNA spiked in.

Remarks on this clonotype: This may stem from a read error, because a much larger clone lies one nucleotide away. The rearrangement joins TRBV20-1 to TRBJ2-7; a weak D match, TRBD1 (6 bases). This CDR3 is 14 amino acids long. CDR1 DFQATT and CDR2 SNEGSKA come from the germline V gene (reference sequence). CDR3 loop: CCASRRQDSYEQYF. In DNA, the CDR3 is TGCTGTGCTAGCCGAAGACAGGACTCCTACGAGCAGTACTTC.

In this sample, this clonotype turned up many times. The J gene is TRBJ2-3, the V gene TRBV7-9; D may be TRBD2 (5 bases). V gave up 2 bases and J gave up 2 bases, with 11 bases separating them. This CDR3 has 15 amino acids. Germline CDR1 and CDR2: SEHNR and FQNEAQ (reference sequence). CDR3 DNA sequence: TGTGCCAGCAGCTTAAAAGGACTCTACACAGATACGCAGTATTTT. Its translation is CASSLKGLYTDTQYF.

The chain joins TRBV30 to TRBJ1-3; D not certain. Trimming cost V 0 bases and J 4 bases, with 4 bases left between them. The germline V gene encodes CDR1 GTSNPN and CDR2 SVGIG (reference sequence). This CDR3 contains 12 residues. The CDR3 bases are TGTGCCTGGAGTGTATCCGGAAACACCATATATTTT. Translated: CAWSVSGNTIYF.

V and J are TRBV25-1 and TRBJ1-1; perhaps TRBD1 as D (5 bases). The CDR3 contains 13 residues. Germline lookup yields CDR1 MGHDK and CDR2 SYGVNS. Trimming removed 0 bases at V and 8 bases at J, with 10 bases between. The CDR3: CASSEYKDNEAFF. The CDR3 nucleotides are TGTGCCAGCAGTGAATACAAGGACAACGAAGCTTTCTTT.

This clonotype appeared many times. V gene TRBV6-5 combines with J gene TRBJ1-5, with D possibly matching TRBD1 (6 bases). V was pared by 4 bases and J by 3 bases, with 10 bases between. The germline CDR1 and CDR2 sequences are MNHEY and SVGAGI. CDR3 length: 14 amino acids. This CDR3 reads CASSSGAYNQPQHF. CDR3 nucleotide sequence: TGTGCCAGCAGTTCGGGGGCCTACAATCAGCCCCAGCATTTT.

The sample holds many counts of this clonotype. The chain links TRBV29-1 to TRBJ2-2; 9 nucleotides align to TRBD2. The germline gives CDR1 SQVTM, CDR2 ANQGSEA. J lost 2 bases, V lost 5 bases, and 6 bases had no gene match. CDR3 size: 15 residues. The DNA of the CDR3 is TGCAGCGTTATACTAGCGGGTGTTAACACCGGGGAGCTGTTTTTT. Protein sequence: CSVILAGVNTGELFF.

This clonotype came up many times. The V gene is TRBV4-1, the J gene TRBJ2-7; D possibly corresponds to TRBD1 (6 bases). Germline V gene data show CDR1 as MGHRA and CDR2 as YSYEKL. V was clipped by 6 bases and J by 6 bases, with 15 bases between them. The CDR3 runs 13 residues. The CDR3 loop is CASSLSPGVEQYF. DNA for the CDR3: TGCGCCAGCAGTCTATCCCCAGGGGTCGAGCAGTACTTC.

This clonotype was seen repeatedly, ten times or more. The V and J genes are TRBV21-1 and TRBJ2-5; the table calls TRBD1, which could not be checked here. TRBV21-1 is termed a pseudogene. The CDR3 is 18 amino acids. CDR3 in amino acids: CASSTPAGDRVQDWTQYF. The DNA for the CDR3 is TGTGCCAGCAGCACCCCCGCCGGGGACAGAGTTCAAGATTGGACCCAGTACTTC.

The gene calls are TRBV20-1 and TRBJ1-4; 8 nucleotides match TRBD1. CDR3 length: 16 amino acids. Germline V CDR1 and CDR2: DFQATT, SNEGSKA (reference sequence). For the CDR3, the DNA is TGCAGCTCAGGGGGCTCTGCAGGGAAAGCTAATGAAAAACTGTTTTTT. Encoded protein: CSSGGSAGKANEKLFF.

This clonotype was detected a few times. The chain is built from TRBV6-2 or TRBV6-3 and TRBJ2-1, with a tentative D call TRBD1 (6 bases). Trimming pared 3 bases from V and 5 bases from J, leaving 20 bases between. The length of the CDR3 is 17 residues. Germline-derived CDR1 and CDR2 are MNHEY and SVGEGT. CDR3 DNA sequence: TGTGCCAGCAGTTATGGTATCATCCGGACAGCCCACAATGAGCAGTTCTTC. It codes for CASSYGIIRTAHNEQFF.

The chain uses TRBV6-4 and TRBJ2-5, with TRBD2 as a possible D gene (6 bases). The germline CDR1 and CDR2 sequences are MRHNA and SNTAGT. CDR3 length: 14 amino acids. V lost 0 bases to trimming and J lost 4 bases, with 9 bases between them. The CDR3 is CASSDSSGAETQYF. CDR3 nucleotide sequence: TGTGCCAGCAGTGACTCTAGCGGAGCAGAGACCCAGTACTTC.

To note about this clonotype: Given a much more abundant clone one base away, this may be a read error. The J gene is TRBJ1-2, the V gene TRBV12-3 or TRBV12-4; D remains ambiguous. CDR3 length: 13 amino acids. CDR3 sequence reads: CASNGGRGSGHTF. The CDR3 bases are TGTGCCAGCAACGGAGGTCGCGGTAGTGGCCACACCTTC.

This clonotype was detected many times. This chain uses TRBV5-6 with TRBJ2-7; TRBD1 might be the D (6 bases). Trimming took off 4 bases at V and 3 bases at J, with 11 bases between the two ends. The CDR3 has 13 amino acids. Per the germline V gene, CDR1 is SGHDT and CDR2 is YYEEEE. The CDR3 is CASSLMDSYEQYF. The CDR3 DNA is TGTGCCAGCAGCCTAATGGACAGCTACGAGCAGTACTTC.

In its sample, this clonotype was seen a few times. This chain connects TRBV6-5 to TRBJ1-1; D might be TRBD1 (6 bases). Per the germline V gene, CDR1 is MNHEY and CDR2 is SVGAGI. V was trimmed by 2 bases and J by 11 bases, leaving 12 bases between them. This CDR3 contains 12 residues. Here the CDR3 reads CASSYEGVGAFF. DNA of the CDR3: TGTGCCAGCAGTTACGAGGGGGTTGGTGCTTTCTTT.

This clonotype was recorded many times. The gene calls are TRBV7-9 and TRBJ2-1; D is undetermined. Trimming took 4 bases from V and 1 from J, leaving 8 bases between them. Germline CDR1 reads SEHNR; CDR2 reads FQNEAQ (reference sequence). The CDR3 contains 14 residues. The CDR3 DNA reads as TGTGCCAGCAGCTCCGGTGGTTCCTACAATGAGCAGTTCTTC. Encoded protein: CASSSGGSYNEQFF.

This clonotype was observed many times. The rearrangement joins TRBV2 to TRBJ2-7, with D perhaps matching TRBD1 (5 bases). Looked up from germline, CDR1 is SNHLY and CDR2 is FYNNEI. Deletions cut 6 bases from V and 7 bases from J, with 7 bases between. The CDR3 has 10 amino acids. DNA for the CDR3: TGTGCCAGCAGGGGGCTGGAGCAGTACTTC. Protein product: CASRGLEQYF.

This clonotype appeared a few times. The genes are TRBV4-3 and TRBJ2-1, with TRBD2 as a possible D gene (5 bases). This CDR3 contains 15 residues. Germline V gene data show CDR1 as LGHNA and CDR2 as YSLEER. Trimming pared 5 bases from V and 2 bases from J, leaving 13 bases between. CDR3 amino acids: CASSSYRSAYNEQFF. CDR3 nucleotide sequence: TGCGCCAGCAGCTCCTACCGTAGCGCCTACAATGAGCAGTTCTTC.

About this clonotype itself: A clone one base away is much larger, so this may be a read error. The conserved final phenylalanine or tryptophan is absent from the CDR3, which likely points to a read error. The CDR3 is CAWSSGGSTDTQYL. The CDR3 DNA reads TGTGCCTGGAGTAGCGGGGGAAGCACAGATACGCAGTATCTT. The chain combines TRBV30 with TRBJ2-3; 8 bases fit TRBD2. The CDR3 length is 14 residues. V lost 2 bases and J lost 0; bases outside the gene matches: 1. Germline V gene lookup returns CDR1 GTSNPN and CDR2 SVGIG (reference sequence).

The V gene is TRBV30, the J gene TRBJ2-2; D could derive from TRBD1 or TRBD2 (5 bases each). CDR1 is GTSNPN, CDR2 SVGIG, per germline (reference sequence). The CDR3 is 13 amino acids. V lost 1 base and J lost 6, with 9 bases in between. Here the CDR3 reads CAWSGGWAGELFF. The DNA of the CDR3 is TGTGCCTGGAGTGGGGGGTGGGCCGGGGAGCTGTTTTTT.

On this clonotype itself: A much larger clone is a single base away; this may be a read error. CDR3 bases: TGCAGTGCTAGCGGGACAGTCAATGAAAAACTGCTTTTT. Translating it yields CSASGTVNEKLLF. The chain carries TRBV20-1 and TRBJ1-4, with 7 bases that match TRBD1. The germline V gene has CDR1 DFQATT and CDR2 SNEGSKA (reference sequence). The CDR3 is 13 residues long.

In its sample, this clonotype was seen many times. J is TRBJ1-5 and V is TRBV7-9; 7 bases are shared with TRBD1. This CDR3 contains 15 residues. Germline values: CDR1 SEHNR, CDR2 FQNEAQ (reference sequence). V shed 5 bases, J shed 0 bases, and the junction held 4 bases outside the gene matches. CDR3 loop: CASSPGTDSNQPQHF. CDR3 in DNA: TGTGCCAGCAGCCCCGGGACAGATAGCAATCAGCCCCAGCATTTT.

Worth noting for this clonotype: A much more abundant neighbour one base away suggests this may be a read error. Here the CDR3 omits its conserved ending phenylalanine or tryptophan, so a read error is the likely source. The chain employs TRBV29-1 and TRBJ2-2; TRBD1 matches at 8 bases. CDR1 SQVTM and CDR2 ANQGSEA come from the germline V gene. This CDR3 region has 15 residues. The ends lost 4 bases at V and 1 base at J; junction bases unmatched: 5. The CDR3 here is CSVVGQGQNTGELFL. The CDR3 DNA sequence: TGCAGCGTTGTTGGACAGGGACAGAACACCGGGGAGCTGTTTCTT.

V usage is TRBV6-2 or TRBV6-3 and J usage is TRBJ2-1, with 7 bases aligning to TRBD2. The CDR3 runs 15 residues. Germline loops: CDR1 MNHEY, CDR2 SVGEGT. J gave up 10 bases and V 2 bases, and 11 bases lay outside the gene matches. The CDR3 DNA reads TGTGCCAGCAGTTACCCGGGGGGAGAGTTAGGGGAGCAGTTCTTC. Its protein product is CASSYPGGELGEQFF.

This clonotype has a handful of counts. The CDR3 region has the DNA TGTGCCAGCACCGACCCCCGGACTAGCGGGAGGGATGACGAGCAGTACTTC. This sequence encodes CASTDPRTSGRDDEQYF. The V call is TRBV6-2 or TRBV6-3, the J call TRBJ2-7; TRBD2 matches at 15 bases. V dropped 7 bases and J dropped 5; count of bases not matched to a gene: 12. The CDR3 extends over 17 amino acids. Germline V gene sequence: CDR1 MNHEY, CDR2 SVGEGT.

The V gene is TRBV30, the J gene TRBJ1-5; unclear D gene. The germline gives CDR1 GTSNPN, CDR2 SVGIG (reference sequence). V lost 2 bases and J 9 bases, leaving 17 bases between the germline ends. CDR3 size: 14 residues. The CDR3: CAWSHFSSEGPQHF. The DNA of the CDR3 is TGTGCCTGGAGTCACTTTTCCTCGGAAGGGCCCCAGCATTTT. The variable domain in full, with the rest retrieved from reference TRBV30 and TRBJ1-5, is SQTIHQWPATLVQPVGSPLSLECTVEGTSNPNLYWYRQAAGRGLQLLFYSVGIGQISSEVPQNLSASRPQDRQFILSSKKLLLSDSGFYLCAWSHFSSEGPQHFGDGTRLSIL.

This clonotype was detected ten times or more. The chain recombines TRBV7-9 with TRBJ2-1; D is unclear. CDR3 size: 11 residues. The V gene's germline CDR1 is SEHNR and CDR2 FQNEAQ (reference sequence). The V and J ends lost 3 bases and 10 bases respectively, with 7 bases between them. The CDR3 DNA sequence: TGTGCCAGCAGCTTTGGTAGCGAGCAGTTCTTC. Encoded protein: CASSFGSEQFF.

This clonotype was counted at least ten times. The chain links TRBV30 to TRBJ1-1, with D uncertain. CDR3 length: 13 residues. Per the germline V gene, CDR1 is GTSNPN and CDR2 is SVGIG (reference sequence). Trimming took 3 bases from V and 3 from J, leaving 11 bases between them. The DNA for the CDR3 is TGTGCCTGGAGCCCTGAGGCGGACACTGAAGCTTTCTTT. This gives the protein CAWSPEADTEAFF.

With respect to this clonotype: This may be a read error, as it is one base from a much larger clone. V and J are TRBV20-1 and TRBJ2-2; no definite D call. CDR1 DFQATT and CDR2 SNEGSKA come from the germline V gene (reference sequence). The CDR3 consists of 13 residues. This CDR3 reads CNAVESATGELFF. CDR3 DNA sequence: TGCAACGCTGTTGAGTCGGCAACCGGGGAGCTGTTTTTT.

This clonotype has a handful of counts. The gene calls are TRBV7-9 and TRBJ2-7, with D possibly being TRBD2 (6 bases). Deletions cut 6 bases from V and 3 bases from J, with 9 bases between. The CDR3 contains 12 residues. In germline, CDR1 is SEHNR, CDR2 FQNEAQ (reference sequence). The CDR3 region is CASRASVYEQYF. CDR3 sequence (DNA): TGTGCCAGCAGGGCTAGCGTCTACGAGCAGTACTTC.

This chain joins TRBV11-2 and TRBJ2-3, with D possibly TRBD1 on 5 matching bases. Deletions cut 1 base from V and 1 base from J, with 12 bases between. This CDR3 comprises 16 residues. Germline-derived CDR1 and CDR2 are SGHAT and FQNNGV. The CDR3 nucleotides read TGTGCCAGCAGCTTAGGTCGGACATTTGGCACAGATACGCAGTATTTT. Translation: CASSLGRTFGTDTQYF. The whole variable domain, remainder taken from reference TRBV11-2 and TRBJ2-3, is EAGVAQSPRYKIIEKRQSVAFWCNPISGHATLYWYQQILGQGPKLLIQFQNNGVVDDSQLPKDRFSAERLKGVDSTLKIQPAKLEDSAVYLCASSLGRTFGTDTQYFGPGTRLTVL.

The V call is TRBV19, the J call TRBJ2-1, with 8 bases identical to TRBD2. Germline assignment: CDR1 LNHDA and CDR2 SQIVND (reference sequence). V shed 9 bases, J shed 7 bases, and the junction held 11 bases outside the gene matches. This CDR3 has 14 amino acids. CDR3: CASTFGSGGNEQFF. DNA for the CDR3: TGTGCCAGCACTTTCGGGTCGGGGGGGAATGAGCAGTTCTTC.

The CDR3 here is CASSPGTYGYTF. The CDR3 coding sequence is TGTGCCAGCAGCCCAGGAACCTATGGCTACACCTTC. The J gene is TRBJ1-2, the V gene TRBV27; D unclear. Germline-derived CDR1 and CDR2 are MNHEY and SMNVEV (reference sequence). The CDR3 runs to 12 residues. The V end lost 6 bases, the J end lost 4 bases, and 9 bases lay between the germline ends.